This T cell receptor (beta chain) was observed in a study of blood T cell repertoires in COVID-19. About the study: T cells, B-cell-depleted T cells, or PBMCs supplied cDNA or gDNA.

TCRdb's table, derived via immunoSEQ multiplex PCR, lists solely in-frame clones and lacks some. Of roughly 250,000 clones in the sample, 83% were seen once. The germline gives CDR1 SGHAT, CDR2 FQNNGV. The trim removed 1 base at V and 0 bases at J, leaving 9 bases unmatched. This CDR3 spans 17 amino acids. The chain carries TRBV11-2 and TRBJ2-7; 7 bases map to TRBD2. Specimen: peripheral blood. The clonotype was recovered from a human donor in a cohort sampled during active COVID-19. The CDR3 DNA reads TGTGCCAGCAGCTTAGTTGGGGGAGGGGCAGCCTCCTACGAGCAGTACTTC. Residues: CASSLVGGGAASYEQYF.